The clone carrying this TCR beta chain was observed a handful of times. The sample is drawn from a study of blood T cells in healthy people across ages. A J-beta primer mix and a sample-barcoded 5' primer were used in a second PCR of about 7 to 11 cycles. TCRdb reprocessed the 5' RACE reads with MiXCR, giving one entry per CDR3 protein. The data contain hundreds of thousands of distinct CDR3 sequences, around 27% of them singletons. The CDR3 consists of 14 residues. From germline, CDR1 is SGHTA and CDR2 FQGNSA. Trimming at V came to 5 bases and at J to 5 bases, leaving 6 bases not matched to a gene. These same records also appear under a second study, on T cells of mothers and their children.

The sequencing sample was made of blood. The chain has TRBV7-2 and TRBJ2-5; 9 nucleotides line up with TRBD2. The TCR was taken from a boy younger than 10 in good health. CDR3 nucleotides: TGTGCCAGCAGCGACCGGACTAGCGAGGAGACCCAGTACTTC. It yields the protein CASSDRTSEETQYF.